This T cell receptor beta chain was observed in a study of CD8 T cells in Susac syndrome. Germline V gives CDR1 SEHNR, CDR2 FQNEAQ (reference sequence). Trimming pared 3 bases from V and 2 bases from J, leaving 19 bases between. The CDR3 sequence is 18 residues long. TEMRA cells were FACS-enriched, with CD8+ and CD4+ T cells isolated negatively. RNA was extracted with the RNeasy kit, and a quantity of roughly 0.45 to 1 ug was reverse transcribed using random hexamers. In TCRdb, the immunoSEQ multiplex PCR reads were re-called with MiXCR into one record per CDR3 protein. The top ten clones hold approximately 0.5% of a sample with around 80,000 distinct CDR3 sequences, 85% to 95% of them seen once.

The chain joins TRBV7-9 to TRBJ1-4; TRBD1 is a possible D gene (6 bases). This clonotype originated in a human donor with Susac syndrome. Sequencing input: CD8+ T cells from PBMCs. Written as DNA, the CDR3 is TGTGCCAGCAGCTTCGGAGATACAGGGCCCGGGACTAATGAAAAACTGTTTTTT. Residues: CASSFGDTGPGTNEKLFF.